A single T cell receptor beta chain is shown here with its context. V trimming: 5 bases; J trimming: 6 bases; junction bases outside the gene matches: 4. Germline CDR1 is MNHEY and CDR2 is SVGEGT. There are 13 residues in the CDR3. The sample belongs to a study of blood T cell repertoires in COVID-19. Only in-frame clones appear in the TCRdb table, and some are missing; sequencing was by immunoSEQ multiplex PCR. The sample gives about 150,000 clones, 80% to 85% of which show up once; 11% is in the top ten. Input material: peripheral blood. This chain links TRBV6-2 or TRBV6-3 with TRBJ2-7; TRBD2 matches at 10 bases. This TCR was recovered from a man in his 70s with active or convalescent COVID-19. Written as DNA, the CDR3 is TGTGCCAGCAGTCCCCAGCGGGAGGGCGAGCAGTACTTC. Its translation is CASSPQREGEQYF.